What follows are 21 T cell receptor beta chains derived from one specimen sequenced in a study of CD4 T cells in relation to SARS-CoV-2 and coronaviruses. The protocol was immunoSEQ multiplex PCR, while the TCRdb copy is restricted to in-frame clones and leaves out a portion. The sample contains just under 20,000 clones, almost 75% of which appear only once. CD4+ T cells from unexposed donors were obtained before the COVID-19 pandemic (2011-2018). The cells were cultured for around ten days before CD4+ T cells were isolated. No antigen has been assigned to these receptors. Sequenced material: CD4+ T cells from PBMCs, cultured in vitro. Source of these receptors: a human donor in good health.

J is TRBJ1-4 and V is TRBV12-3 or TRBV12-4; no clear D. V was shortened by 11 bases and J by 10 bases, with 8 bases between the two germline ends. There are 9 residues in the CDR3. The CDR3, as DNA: TGTGCCCGGATGGGAAAACTGTTTTTT. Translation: CARMGKLFF.

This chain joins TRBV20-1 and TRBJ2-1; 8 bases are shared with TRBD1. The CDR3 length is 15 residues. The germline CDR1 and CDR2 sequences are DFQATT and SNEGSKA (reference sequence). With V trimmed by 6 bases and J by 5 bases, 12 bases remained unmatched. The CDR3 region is CSASPGDRPNNEQFF. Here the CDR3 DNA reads TGCAGTGCCAGTCCCGGGGACAGGCCAAACAATGAGCAGTTCTTC.

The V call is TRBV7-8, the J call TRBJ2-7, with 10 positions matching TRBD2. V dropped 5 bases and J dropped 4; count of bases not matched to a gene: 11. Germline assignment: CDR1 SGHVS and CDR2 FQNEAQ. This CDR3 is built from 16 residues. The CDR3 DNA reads TGTGCCAGCAGCCACCGGAGGCTAGCGGGAGTTTACGAGCAGTACTTC. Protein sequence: CASSHRRLAGVYEQYF. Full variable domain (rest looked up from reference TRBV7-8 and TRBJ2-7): GAGVSQSPRYKVAKRGQDVALRCDPISGHVSLFWYQQALGQGPEFLTYFQNEAQLDKSGLPSDRFFAERPEGSVSTLKIQRTQQEDSAVYLCASSHRRLAGVYEQYFGPGTRLTVT.

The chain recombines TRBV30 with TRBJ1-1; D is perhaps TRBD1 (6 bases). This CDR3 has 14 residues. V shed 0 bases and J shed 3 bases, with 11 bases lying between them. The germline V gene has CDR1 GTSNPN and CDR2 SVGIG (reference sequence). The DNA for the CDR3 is TGTGCCTGGAGTGTAAACAGGGTGGACACTGAAGCTTTCTTT. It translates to CAWSVNRVDTEAFF.

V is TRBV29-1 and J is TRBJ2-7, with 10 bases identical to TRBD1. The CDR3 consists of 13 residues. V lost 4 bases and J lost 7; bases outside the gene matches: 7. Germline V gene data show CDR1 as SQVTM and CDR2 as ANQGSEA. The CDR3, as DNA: TGCAGCGTTGGTAGACAGGGGGCAGGAGAGCAGTACTTC. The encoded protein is CSVGRQGAGEQYF.

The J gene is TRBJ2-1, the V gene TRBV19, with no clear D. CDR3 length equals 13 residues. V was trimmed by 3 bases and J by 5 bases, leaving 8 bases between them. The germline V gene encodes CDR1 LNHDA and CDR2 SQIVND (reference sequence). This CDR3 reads CASSIGPHNEQFF. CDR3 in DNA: TGTGCCAGTAGTATTGGACCCCACAATGAGCAGTTCTTC.

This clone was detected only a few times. Written as DNA, the CDR3 is TGTGCCAGCAGCTCGGACAGCTCCTACGAGCAGTACTTC. This encodes CASSSDSSYEQYF. This rearrangement joins TRBV4-2 to TRBJ2-7, with D possibly TRBD1 on 6 matching bases. The germline gives CDR1 LGHNA, CDR2 YNFKEQ. This CDR3 spans 13 amino acids. Between the trimmed V and J ends, which lost 5 bases and 0 bases, there was a span of 8 bases.

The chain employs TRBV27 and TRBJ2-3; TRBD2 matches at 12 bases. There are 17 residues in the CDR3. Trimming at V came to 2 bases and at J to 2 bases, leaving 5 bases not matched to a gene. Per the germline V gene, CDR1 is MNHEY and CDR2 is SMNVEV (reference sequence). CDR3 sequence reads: CASSLVGTSGYTDTQYF. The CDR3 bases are TGTGCCAGCAGTTTAGTTGGGACTAGCGGGTACACAGATACGCAGTATTTT.

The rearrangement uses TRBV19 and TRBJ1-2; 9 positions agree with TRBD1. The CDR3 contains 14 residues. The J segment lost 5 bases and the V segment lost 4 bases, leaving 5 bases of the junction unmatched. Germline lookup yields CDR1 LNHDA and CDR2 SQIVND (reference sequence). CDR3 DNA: TGTGCCAGTAGTACGGGACAGGGTCGTTATGGCTACACCTTC. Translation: CASSTGQGRYGYTF.

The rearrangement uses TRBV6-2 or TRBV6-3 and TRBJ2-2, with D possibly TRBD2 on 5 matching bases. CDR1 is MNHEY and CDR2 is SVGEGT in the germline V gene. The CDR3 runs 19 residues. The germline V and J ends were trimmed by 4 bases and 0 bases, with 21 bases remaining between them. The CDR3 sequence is CASSFRTFGDTTNTGELFF. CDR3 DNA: TGTGCCAGCAGTTTTCGAACGTTCGGGGATACCACGAACACCGGGGAGCTGTTTTTT.

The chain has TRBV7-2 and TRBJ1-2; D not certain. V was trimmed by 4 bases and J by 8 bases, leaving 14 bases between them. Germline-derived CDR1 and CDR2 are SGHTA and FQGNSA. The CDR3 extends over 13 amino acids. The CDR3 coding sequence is TGTGCCAGCAGCTCCGACTGGGCCCGAGGCTACACCTTC. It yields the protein CASSSDWARGYTF.

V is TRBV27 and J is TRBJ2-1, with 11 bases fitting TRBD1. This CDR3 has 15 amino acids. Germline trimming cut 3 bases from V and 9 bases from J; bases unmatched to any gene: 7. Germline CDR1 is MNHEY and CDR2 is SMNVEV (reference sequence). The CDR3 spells CASSFWGTGGIEQFF. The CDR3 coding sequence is TGTGCCAGCAGTTTTTGGGGGACAGGGGGTATTGAGCAGTTCTTC.

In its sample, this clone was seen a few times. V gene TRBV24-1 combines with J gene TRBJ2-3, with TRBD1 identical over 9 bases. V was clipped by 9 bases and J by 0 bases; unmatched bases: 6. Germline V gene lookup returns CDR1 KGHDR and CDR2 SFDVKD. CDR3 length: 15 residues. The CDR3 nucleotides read TGTGCCACCGCCGTGGGACAGGGTAGCACAGATACGCAGTATTTT. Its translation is CATAVGQGSTDTQYF.

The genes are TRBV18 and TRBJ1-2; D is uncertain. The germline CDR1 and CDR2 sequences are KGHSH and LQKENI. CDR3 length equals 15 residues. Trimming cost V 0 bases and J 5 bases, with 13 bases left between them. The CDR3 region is CASSPPEADSYGYTF. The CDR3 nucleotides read TGTGCCAGCTCACCACCGGAGGCAGACTCGTATGGCTACACCTTC.

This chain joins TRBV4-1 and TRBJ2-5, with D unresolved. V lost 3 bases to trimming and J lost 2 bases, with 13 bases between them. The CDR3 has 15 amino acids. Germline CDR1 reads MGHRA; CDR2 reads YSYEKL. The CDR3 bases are TGCGCCAGCAGCCAGACCCGGACGGTTCAAGAGACCCAGTACTTC. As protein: CASSQTRTVQETQYF.

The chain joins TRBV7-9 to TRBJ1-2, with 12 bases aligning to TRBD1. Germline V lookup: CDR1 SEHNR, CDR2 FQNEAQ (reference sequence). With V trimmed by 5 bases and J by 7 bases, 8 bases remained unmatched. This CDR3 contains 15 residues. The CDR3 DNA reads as TGTGCCAGCAGCGTACAGGGACAGGGGGCAGCTGGCTACACCTTC. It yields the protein CASSVQGQGAAGYTF.

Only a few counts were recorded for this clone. The DNA for the CDR3 is TGTGCCAGTGCCAAGACAGGGGTTCAGGCGAGCACCGGGGAGCTGTTTTTT. Encoded protein: CASAKTGVQASTGELFF. This chain uses TRBV19 with TRBJ2-2, with 8 bases matching TRBD1. V lost 8 bases and J lost 4; bases outside the gene matches: 15. Per the germline V gene, CDR1 is LNHDA and CDR2 is SQIVND (reference sequence). The CDR3 covers 17 residues.

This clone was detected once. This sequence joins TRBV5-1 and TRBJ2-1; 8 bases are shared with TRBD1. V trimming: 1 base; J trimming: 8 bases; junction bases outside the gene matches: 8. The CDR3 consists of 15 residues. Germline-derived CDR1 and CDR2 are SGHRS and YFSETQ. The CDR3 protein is CASSLRQGAPDEQFF. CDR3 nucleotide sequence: TGCGCCAGCAGCTTGAGGCAGGGGGCGCCTGATGAGCAGTTCTTC. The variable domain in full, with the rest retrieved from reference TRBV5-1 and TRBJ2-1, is KAGVTQTPRYLIKTRGQQVTLSCSPISGHRSVSWYQQTPGQGLQFLFEYFSETQRNKGNFPGRFSGRQFSNSRSEMNVSTLELGDSALYLCASSLRQGAPDEQFFGPGTRLTVL.

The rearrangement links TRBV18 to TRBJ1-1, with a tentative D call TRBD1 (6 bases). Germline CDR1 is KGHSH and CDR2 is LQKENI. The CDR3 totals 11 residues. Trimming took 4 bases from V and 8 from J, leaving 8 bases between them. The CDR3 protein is CASSQDSEAFF. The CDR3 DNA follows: TGTGCCAGCTCACAGGACAGCGAAGCTTTCTTT.

DNA of the CDR3: TGTGCCAGCAGCTCCCTCATTAACACCGGGGAGCTGTTTTTT. Its translation is CASSSLINTGELFF. The V and J genes are TRBV7-3 and TRBJ2-2; D is uncertain. The V gene's germline CDR1 is SGHTA and CDR2 FQGTGA. Trimming shortened V by 4 bases and J by 2 bases, and 8 bases separated the two germline ends. The CDR3 covers 14 residues.

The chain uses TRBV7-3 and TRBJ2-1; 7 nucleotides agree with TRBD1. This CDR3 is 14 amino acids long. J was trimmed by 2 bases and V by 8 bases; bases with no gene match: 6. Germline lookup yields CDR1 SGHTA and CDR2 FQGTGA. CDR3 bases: TGTGCCAGCTCACCGGGACAGACCTACAATGAGCAGTTCTTC. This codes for CASSPGQTYNEQFF.